This TCR beta chain was obtained from a study of T cell changes during pregnancy in multiple sclerosis. Sequencing was performed with immunoSEQ multiplex PCR; in TCRdb, only in-frame clones are kept and a portion is missing. The sample consists of more than 85,000 clones, more than 80% of them appearing once. The CDR3 runs 13 residues. The junction had 2 bases not matched to a gene; V was cut back by 4 bases and J by 5 bases. CDR1 is GTSNPN, CDR2 SVGIG, per germline (reference sequence). The chain has TRBV30 and TRBJ1-5; 10 bases match TRBD1. This TCR was sampled from a female donor with multiple sclerosis, enrolled in a pregnancy study. Sequencing was performed on peripheral blood, taken in the second trimester of pregnancy. CDR3 sequence: CAWTGTGDQPQHF. CDR3 DNA: TGTGCCTGGACAGGGACAGGGGATCAGCCCCAGCATTTT. The full variable domain, in which reference TRBV30 and TRBJ1-5 provide the parts outside the CDR3, is SQTIHQWPATLVQPVGSPLSLECTVEGTSNPNLYWYRQAAGRGLQLLFYSVGIGQISSEVPQNLSASRPQDRQFILSSKKLLLSDSGFYLCAWTGTGDQPQHFGDGTRLSIL.